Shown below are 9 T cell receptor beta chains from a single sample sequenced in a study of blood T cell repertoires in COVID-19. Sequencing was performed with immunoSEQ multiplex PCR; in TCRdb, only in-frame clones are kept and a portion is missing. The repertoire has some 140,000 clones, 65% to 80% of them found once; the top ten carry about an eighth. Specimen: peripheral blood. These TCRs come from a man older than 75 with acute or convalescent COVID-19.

The CDR3 nucleotides are TGTGCCAGCAGCCCGGGGGGGCAGTCCAACTCTGGAAACACCATATATTTT. It yields the protein CASSPGGQSNSGNTIYF. The rearrangement links TRBV28 to TRBJ1-3, with D maybe TRBD1 (6 bases). The V end lost 6 bases, the J end lost 0 bases, and 18 bases lay between the germline ends. CDR1 is MDHEN, CDR2 SYDVKM, per germline. This CDR3 region has 17 residues.

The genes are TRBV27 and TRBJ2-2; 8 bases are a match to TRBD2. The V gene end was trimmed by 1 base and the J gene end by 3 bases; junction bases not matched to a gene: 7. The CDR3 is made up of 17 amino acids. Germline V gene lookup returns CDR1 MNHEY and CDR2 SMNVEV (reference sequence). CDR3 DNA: TGTGCCAGCAGTTTATTGTGGACTAGCTCGTACACCGGGGAGCTGTTTTTT. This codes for CASSLLWTSSYTGELFF.

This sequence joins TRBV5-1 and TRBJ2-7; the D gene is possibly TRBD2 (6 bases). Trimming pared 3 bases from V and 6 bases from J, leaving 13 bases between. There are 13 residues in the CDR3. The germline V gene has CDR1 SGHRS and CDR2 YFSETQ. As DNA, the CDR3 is TGCGCCAGCAGCTCGCCGGAGGGATTCGAGCAGTACTTC. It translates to CASSSPEGFEQYF.

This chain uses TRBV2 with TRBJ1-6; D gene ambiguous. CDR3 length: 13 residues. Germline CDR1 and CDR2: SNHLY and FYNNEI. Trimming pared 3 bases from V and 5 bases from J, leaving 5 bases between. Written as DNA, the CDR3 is TGTGCCAGCAGTGACCAGGATAATTCACCCCTCCACTTT. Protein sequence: CASSDQDNSPLHF.

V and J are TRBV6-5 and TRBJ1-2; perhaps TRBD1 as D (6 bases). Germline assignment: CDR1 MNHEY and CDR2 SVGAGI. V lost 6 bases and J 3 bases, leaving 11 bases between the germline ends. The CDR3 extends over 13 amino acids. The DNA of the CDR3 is TGTGCCAGCAGCCGGGACACCCACTATGGCTACACCTTC. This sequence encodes CASSRDTHYGYTF.

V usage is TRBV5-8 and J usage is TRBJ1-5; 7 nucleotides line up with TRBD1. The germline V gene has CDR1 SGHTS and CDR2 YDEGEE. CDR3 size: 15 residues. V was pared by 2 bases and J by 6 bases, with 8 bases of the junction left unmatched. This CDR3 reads CASSFHRGDAQPQHF. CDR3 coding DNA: TGTGCCAGCAGCTTTCACAGGGGCGATGCTCAGCCCCAGCATTTT.

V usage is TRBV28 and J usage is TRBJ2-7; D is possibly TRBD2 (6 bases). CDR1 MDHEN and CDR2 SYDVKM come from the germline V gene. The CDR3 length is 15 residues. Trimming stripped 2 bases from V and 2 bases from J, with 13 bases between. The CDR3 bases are TGTGCCAGCAGTTTAGGAGGGGCAAGAACCTACGAGCAGTACTTC. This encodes CASSLGGARTYEQYF.

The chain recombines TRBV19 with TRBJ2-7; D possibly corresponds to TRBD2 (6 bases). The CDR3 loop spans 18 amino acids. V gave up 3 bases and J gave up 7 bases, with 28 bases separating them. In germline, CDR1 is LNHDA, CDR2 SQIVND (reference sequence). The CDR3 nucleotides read TGTGCCAGTAGTATGGGCAGGGTCACGTCGGGGGTCCTACAGGAGCAGTACTTC. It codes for CASSMGRVTSGVLQEQYF.

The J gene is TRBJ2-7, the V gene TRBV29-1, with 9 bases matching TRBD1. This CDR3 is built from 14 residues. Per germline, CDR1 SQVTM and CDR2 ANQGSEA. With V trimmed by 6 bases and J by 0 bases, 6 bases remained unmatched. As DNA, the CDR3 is TGCAGCGTGACCACAGGGGGCAGCTCCTACGAGCAGTACTTC. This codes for CSVTTGGSSYEQYF.